These 32 T cell receptor beta chains originate from one sample sequenced in a study of blood T cell repertoires in COVID-19. Produced via immunoSEQ multiplex PCR; TCRdb's table is partial and in-frame only. The table includes roughly 170,000 clones, 60% to 80% detected once. The sample consisted of peripheral blood. These receptor sequences come from a woman in her 70s with acute or convalescent COVID-19.

J is TRBJ2-7 and V is TRBV10-3; 14 bases map to TRBD2. J gave up 4 bases and V 0 bases, and 5 bases lay outside the gene matches. The CDR3 consists of 17 residues. CDR1 is ENHRY, CDR2 SYGVKD, per germline. The CDR3 region is CAISESGTSGSLYEQYF. The CDR3 DNA sequence: TGTGCCATCAGTGAGTCCGGGACTAGCGGGAGTTTGTACGAGCAGTACTTC.

V gene TRBV3-1 (or the pseudogene TRBV3-2) combines with J gene TRBJ2-1; 11 bases agree with TRBD2. CDR1 LGHDT and CDR2 YNNKEL come from the germline V gene (reference sequence). The V segment lost 3 bases and the J segment 6 bases; nucleotides outside the gene matches: 1. The CDR3 runs to 14 residues. CDR3 DNA: TGTGCCAGCAGCCAGACTAGCGGGGCCAATGAGCAGTTCTTC. It translates to CASSQTSGANEQFF.

The chain has TRBV5-6 and TRBJ2-7, with 13 bases matching TRBD2. J lost 5 bases, V lost 5 bases, and 4 bases had no gene match. There are 14 residues in the CDR3. Germline V lookup: CDR1 SGHDT, CDR2 YYEEEE. CDR3 in DNA: TGTGCCAGCAGGGAGGGACTAGCGGGAAACGAGCAGTACTTC. Translated: CASREGLAGNEQYF.

Turning to this clone: The sample holds other DNA sequences that translate to the same CDR3. J is TRBJ1-4 and V is TRBV5-1; the D gene is possibly TRBD1 (5 bases). V gave up 0 bases and J gave up 5 bases, with 8 bases separating them. The CDR3 sequence is 14 residues long. Looked up from germline, CDR1 is SGHRS and CDR2 is YFSETQ. The CDR3 protein is CASSLGDLNEKLFF. CDR3 sequence (DNA): TGCGCCAGCAGCTTGGGGGACTTAAATGAAAAACTGTTTTTT.

This clone was seen once. The J gene is TRBJ1-5, the V gene TRBV2, with 8 bases aligning to TRBD1. The CDR3 consists of 15 residues. The germline gives CDR1 SNHLY, CDR2 FYNNEI. The junction had 8 bases not matched to a gene; V was cut back by 7 bases and J by 3 bases. The CDR3 coding sequence is TGTGCCAGCACTAGGGACAGGAGAAACAATCAGCCCCAGCATTTT. Residues: CASTRDRRNNQPQHF. Supplemented by reference TRBV2 and TRBJ1-5, the full variable domain reads EPEVTQTPSHQVTQMGQEVILRCVPISNHLYFYWYRQILGQKVEFLVSFYNNEISEKSEIFDDQFSVERPDGSNFTLKIRSTKLEDSAMYFCASTRDRRNNQPQHFGDGTRLSIL.

The chain joins TRBV5-4 to TRBJ2-1; 12 nucleotides line up with TRBD2. The ends lost 3 bases at V and 8 bases at J; junction bases unmatched: 6. This CDR3 has 15 residues. Germline V gene data show CDR1 as SGHNT and CDR2 as YYREEE (reference sequence). The chain's CDR3 is CASSSRLAGAYEQFF. In DNA, the CDR3 is TGTGCCAGCAGCTCTAGACTAGCGGGAGCCTATGAGCAGTTCTTC.

V and J are TRBV11-2 and TRBJ2-2; 12 bases are a match to TRBD2. This CDR3 is 17 amino acids long. In germline, CDR1 is SGHAT, CDR2 FQNNGV. J gave up 7 bases and V 2 bases, and 8 bases lay outside the gene matches. This chain's CDR3 is CASSLSRLAGAGGELFF. The CDR3 DNA reads TGTGCCAGCAGCTTAAGTAGACTAGCGGGAGCCGGCGGGGAGCTGTTTTTT.

V is TRBV20-1 and J is TRBJ2-2; TRBD2 might be the D (6 bases). The CDR3 has 16 residues. CDR1 is DFQATT, CDR2 SNEGSKA, per germline (reference sequence). V was trimmed by 3 bases and J by 3 bases, leaving 17 bases between them. The DNA for the CDR3 is TGCAGTGCTAGTGATTTTTTGGGAGGCGACACCGGGGAGCTGTTTTTT. It is translated as CSASDFLGGDTGELFF.

The V gene is TRBV5-5, the J gene TRBJ2-2; 13 bases fit TRBD2. Trimming cost V 7 bases and J 2 bases; bases outside gene matches: 11. CDR1 and CDR2 (germline): SGHKS, YYEKEE (reference sequence). The CDR3 contains 18 residues. CDR3 sequence reads: CASRSLAGGPLNTGELFF. The CDR3 DNA is TGTGCCAGCCGATCACTAGCGGGAGGGCCCCTTAACACCGGGGAGCTGTTTTTT.

This clone was counted at least ten times. CDR3 amino acids: CASRVSYNSPLHF. CDR3 sequence (DNA): TGTGCCAGCAGGGTCTCCTATAATTCACCCCTCCACTTT. V gene TRBV19 combines with J gene TRBJ1-6; weak D call: TRBD1 (5 bases). The germline V gene has CDR1 LNHDA and CDR2 SQIVND (reference sequence). The CDR3 covers 13 residues. V was clipped by 9 bases and J by 0 bases, with 6 bases between them.

J is TRBJ1-2 and V is TRBV9, with no clear D. The CDR3 is made up of 16 amino acids. Trimming left V 0 bases short and J 1 base short, with 13 bases between. Looked up from germline, CDR1 is SGDLS and CDR2 is YYNGEE. This CDR3 is CASSVVAGGRNYGYTF. The CDR3 nucleotides read TGTGCCAGCAGCGTAGTGGCGGGAGGACGTAACTATGGCTACACCTTC. Supplemented by reference TRBV9 and TRBJ1-2, the full variable domain reads DSGVTQTPKHLITATGQRVTLRCSPRSGDLSVYWYQQSLDQGLQFLIQYYNGEERAKGNILERFSAQQFPDLHSELNLSSLELGDSALYFCASSVVAGGRNYGYTFGSGTRLTVV.

The chain combines TRBV5-1 with TRBJ2-2; 10 bases agree with TRBD1. Per germline, CDR1 SGHRS and CDR2 YFSETQ. The CDR3 has 15 amino acids. With V trimmed by 6 bases and J by 7 bases, 9 bases remained unmatched. The CDR3: CASIPGQGGGGELFF. The DNA of the CDR3 is TGCGCCAGCATCCCCGGACAGGGGGGAGGCGGGGAGCTGTTTTTT.

The rearrangement uses TRBV20-1 and TRBJ2-3; D is uncertain. Germline V gene data show CDR1 as DFQATT and CDR2 as SNEGSKA (reference sequence). V was shortened by 3 bases and J by 7 bases, with 11 bases between the two germline ends. The CDR3 spans 12 residues. The CDR3 region has the DNA TGCAGTGCTAGTGGCCTAGTCCATACGCAGTATTTT. Amino acids: CSASGLVHTQYF.

The genes are TRBV27 and TRBJ1-3; the D gene is possibly TRBD1 (5 bases). The germline V gene has CDR1 MNHEY and CDR2 SMNVEV (reference sequence). The ends were cut back, 0 bases at V and 4 bases at J, with 10 bases in the middle. CDR3 length: 15 residues. The CDR3 here is CASSLSGDEGNTIYF. The CDR3 DNA sequence: TGTGCCAGCAGTTTATCAGGGGATGAAGGAAACACCATATATTTT.

The V and J genes are TRBV5-6 and TRBJ2-2, with 7 bases lining up with TRBD1. CDR1 and CDR2 (germline): SGHDT, YYEEEE. This CDR3 has 15 amino acids. Unmatched junction bases numbered 8, after V lost 5 bases and J lost 4 bases. The CDR3 protein is CASSYQGDGTGELFF. The CDR3 nucleotides read TGTGCCAGCAGTTATCAGGGGGATGGCACCGGGGAGCTGTTTTTT.

The chain combines TRBV7-9 with TRBJ1-4; D uncertain. The CDR3 is made up of 15 amino acids. V was trimmed by 2 bases and J by 6 bases, leaving 13 bases between them. CDR1 SEHNR and CDR2 FQNEAQ come from the germline V gene (reference sequence). The CDR3 protein is CASSLLGEWDEKLFF. CDR3 nucleotides: TGTGCCAGCAGCTTACTCGGGGAATGGGATGAAAAACTGTTTTTT.

This chain connects TRBV5-4 to TRBJ2-7, with D maybe TRBD2 (6 bases). V shed 3 bases and J shed 0 bases, with 13 bases lying between them. The V gene's germline CDR1 is SGHNT and CDR2 YYREEE (reference sequence). This CDR3 comprises 15 residues. The CDR3 nucleotides read TGTGCCAGCAGCTCTGGCGTTAGCGGCTCCTACGAGCAGTACTTC. Protein: CASSSGVSGSYEQYF.

This clone was observed a few times. CDR3 region: CASSLMASGGTGELFF. The CDR3 DNA follows: TGTGCCAGCAGCTTAATGGCTAGCGGGGGCACCGGGGAGCTGTTTTTT. This sequence joins TRBV7-3 and TRBJ2-2; TRBD2 matches 10 bases. CDR3 length equals 16 residues. Germline values: CDR1 SGHTA, CDR2 FQGTGA. V shed 1 base, J shed 4 bases, and the junction held 3 bases outside the gene matches.

The V call is TRBV14, the J call TRBJ2-1; TRBD1 is a possible D gene (6 bases). In germline, CDR1 is SGHDN, CDR2 FVKESK. The CDR3 sequence is 15 residues long. The V end lost 4 bases, the J end lost 0 bases, and 10 bases lay between the germline ends. The chain's CDR3 is CASSPWTASYNEQFF. As DNA, the CDR3 is TGTGCCAGCAGCCCGTGGACAGCCTCCTACAATGAGCAGTTCTTC. Supplemented by reference TRBV14 and TRBJ2-1, the full variable domain reads EAGVTQFPSHSVIEKGQTVTLRCDPISGHDNLYWYRRVMGKEIKFLLHFVKESKQDESGMPNNRFLAERTGGTYSTLKVQPAELEDSGVYFCASSPWTASYNEQFFGPGTRLTVL.

The chain uses TRBV6-5 and TRBJ2-2, with 10 bases matching TRBD1. This CDR3 comprises 14 residues. In germline, CDR1 is MNHEY, CDR2 SVGAGI. Germline trimming cut 7 bases from V and 4 bases from J; bases unmatched to any gene: 3. The CDR3 coding sequence is TGTGCCAGCATTCGGACAGGGGGCACCGGGGAGCTGTTTTTT. Its translation: CASIRTGGTGELFF.

The CDR3 protein is CASSPYSGSYYEQYF. As DNA, the CDR3 is TGTGCCAGCTCACCATACAGCGGTTCCTACTACGAGCAGTACTTC. The V and J genes are TRBV18 and TRBJ2-7; weak D call: TRBD2 (5 bases). The CDR3 sequence is 15 residues long. Germline values: CDR1 KGHSH, CDR2 LQKENI. V was cut by 2 bases and J by 3 bases, with 14 bases left in between.

The CDR3 loop reads CASSLAGRISEQYF. For the CDR3, the DNA is TGTGCCAGCAGCTTAGCGGGGAGGATCTCCGAGCAGTACTTC. The chain links TRBV7-2 to TRBJ2-7, with D perhaps matching TRBD2 (6 bases). The CDR3 spans 14 residues. From germline, CDR1 is SGHTA and CDR2 FQGNSA. Trimming cost V 0 bases and J 6 bases, with 12 bases left between them.

This clone was found a few times. The chain has TRBV24-1 and TRBJ2-7; 9 positions agree with TRBD1. The V segment lost 2 bases and the J segment 2 bases; nucleotides outside the gene matches: 9. Germline V gene sequence: CDR1 KGHDR, CDR2 SFDVKD. The CDR3 covers 17 residues. The CDR3 nucleotides read TGTGCCACCAGTGATTGGGCTGACAGGGGGGGCCCCTACGAGCAGTACTTC. Translating it yields CATSDWADRGGPYEQYF.

The chain is built from TRBV5-1 and TRBJ1-6; 7 bases fit TRBD1. With 0 bases clipped from V and 13 bases from J, the junction kept 1 base outside the gene matches. The CDR3 contains 12 residues. Germline lookup yields CDR1 SGHRS and CDR2 YFSETQ. CDR3 in amino acids: CASSLEGAPLHF. The CDR3 DNA reads as TGCGCCAGCAGCTTGGAGGGGGCCCCCCTCCACTTT.

In this sample, this clone turned up once. This chain connects TRBV7-9 to TRBJ1-4; tentative D call: TRBD1 (6 bases). Per the germline V gene, CDR1 is SEHNR and CDR2 is FQNEAQ (reference sequence). This CDR3 region has 15 residues. The ends were cut back, 2 bases at V and 3 bases at J, with 10 bases in the middle. CDR3 in amino acids: CASSLNGQSNEKLFF. Written as DNA, the CDR3 is TGTGCCAGCAGCTTAAACGGACAGTCTAATGAAAAACTGTTTTTT. Drawing the rest from reference TRBV7-9 and TRBJ1-4, the complete variable domain is DTGVSQNPRHKITKRGQNVTFRCDPISEHNRLYWYRQTLGQGPEFLTYFQNEAQLEKSRLLSDRFSAERPKGSFSTLEIQRTEQGDSAMYLCASSLNGQSNEKLFFGSGTQLSVL.

The V call is TRBV6-5, the J call TRBJ2-7, with a tentative D call TRBD2 (6 bases). Looked up from germline, CDR1 is MNHEY and CDR2 is SVGAGI. CDR3 length equals 15 residues. The V end was cut by 4 bases, the J end by 2 bases, with 15 bases between. CDR3 DNA: TGTGCCAGCAGTTTGCACCAGCCGGGAGCCTACGAGCAGTACTTC. Amino acid sequence: CASSLHQPGAYEQYF.

This chain connects TRBV5-1 to TRBJ1-2; D is perhaps TRBD1 (6 bases). Germline V gene data show CDR1 as SGHRS and CDR2 as YFSETQ. The CDR3 totals 16 residues. Trimming stripped 0 bases from V and 3 bases from J, with 15 bases between. The CDR3 region is CASSLDPGGRDYGYTF. The CDR3 DNA follows: TGCGCCAGCAGCTTGGACCCCGGGGGGCGTGACTATGGCTACACCTTC.

The V and J genes are TRBV23-1 and TRBJ2-1, with D maybe TRBD1 (6 bases). TRBV23-1 is designated an ORF whose function remains uncertain. The length of the CDR3 is 15 residues. Deletions cut 5 bases from V and 3 bases from J, with 14 bases between. This CDR3 is CASSIRGSSYNEQFF. The DNA of the CDR3 is TGCGCCAGCAGTATTAGGGGGTCCAGCTACAATGAGCAGTTCTTC.

This clone was observed once. The chain combines TRBV6-1 with TRBJ1-5; D gene ambiguous. The CDR3 consists of 14 residues. V shed 4 bases and J shed 5 bases, with 12 bases lying between them. Germline V gene sequence: CDR1 MNHNS, CDR2 SASEGT. CDR3 sequence: CASSAANFDQPQHF. CDR3 in DNA: TGTGCCAGCAGTGCAGCAAATTTCGATCAGCCCCAGCATTTT.

This chain uses TRBV30 with TRBJ1-1; D unresolved. The CDR3 is 14 residues long. Trimming took 5 bases from V and 2 from J, leaving 15 bases between them. CDR1 is GTSNPN, CDR2 SVGIG, per germline (reference sequence). The CDR3 region is CAWRTLQLNTEAFF. The CDR3, as DNA: TGTGCCTGGCGTACTCTCCAATTAAACACTGAAGCTTTCTTT.

V usage is TRBV19 and J usage is TRBJ2-3, with D perhaps matching TRBD2 (6 bases). This CDR3 is built from 14 residues. V was pared by 4 bases and J by 1 base, with 9 bases between. The germline V gene encodes CDR1 LNHDA and CDR2 SQIVND (reference sequence). CDR3 sequence reads: CASSKPSGTDTQYF. In nucleotides, the CDR3 is TGTGCCAGTAGTAAGCCTAGCGGCACAGATACGCAGTATTTT.

The rearrangement joins TRBV29-1 to TRBJ2-1, with 10 bases matching TRBD2. Germline V gene data show CDR1 as SQVTM and CDR2 as ANQGSEA. The CDR3 spans 16 residues. The ends lost 4 bases at V and 8 bases at J; junction bases unmatched: 14. The CDR3 here is CSVVWIGPSGSDEQFF. CDR3 nucleotides: TGCAGCGTTGTATGGATTGGGCCTAGCGGGAGCGATGAGCAGTTCTTC.